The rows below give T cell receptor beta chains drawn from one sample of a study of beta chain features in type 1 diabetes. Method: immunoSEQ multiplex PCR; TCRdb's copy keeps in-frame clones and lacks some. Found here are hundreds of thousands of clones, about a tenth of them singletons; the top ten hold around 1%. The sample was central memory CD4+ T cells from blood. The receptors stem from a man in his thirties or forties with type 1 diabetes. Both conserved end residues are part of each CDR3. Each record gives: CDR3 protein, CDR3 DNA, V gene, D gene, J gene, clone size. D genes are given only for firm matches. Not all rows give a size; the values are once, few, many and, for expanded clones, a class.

CDR3 protein: CASSPTALEETQYF; CDR3 DNA: TGTGCCAGCAGCCCGACTGCCCTAGAAGAGACCCAGTACTTC; V gene: TRBV14; D gene: NA; J gene: TRBJ2-5; clone size: NA
CDR3 protein: CASSVGSARSSETQYF; CDR3 DNA: TGTGCCAGCAGCGTAGGGTCGGCGAGGAGCTCAGAGACCCAGTACTTC; V gene: TRBV9; D gene: NA; J gene: TRBJ2-5; clone size: few
CDR3 protein: CASSSQGGRQRTEAFF; CDR3 DNA: TGTGCCAGCAGCTCGCAAGGGGGACGGCAGAGGACTGAAGCTTTCTTT; V gene: TRBV7-2; D gene: NA; J gene: TRBJ1-1; clone size: NA
CDR3 protein: CAWGQGRREQFF; CDR3 DNA: TGTGCCTGGGGACAGGGAAGGCGTGAGCAGTTCTTC; V gene: TRBV30; D gene: TRBD1; J gene: TRBJ2-1; clone size: many
CDR3 protein: CASSERQGNQPQHF; CDR3 DNA: TGTGCCAGCAGTGAAAGACAGGGCAATCAGCCCCAGCATTTT; V gene: TRBV2; D gene: NA; J gene: TRBJ1-5; clone size: NA
CDR3 protein: CASSFRWGPATEQFF; CDR3 DNA: TGCGCCAGCAGCTTCCGTTGGGGCCCTGCCACTGAGCAGTTCTTC; V gene: TRBV5-1; D gene: NA; J gene: TRBJ2-1; clone size: few
CDR3 protein: CASSLDAGRTGELFF; CDR3 DNA: TGTGCCAGCAGCTTGGACGCAGGGCGGACCGGGGAGCTGTTTTTT; V gene: TRBV5-6; D gene: NA; J gene: TRBJ2-2; clone size: few
CDR3 protein: CASSLEQGSSYEQYF; CDR3 DNA: TGTGCCAGCAGCTTAGAACAGGGGAGCTCCTACGAGCAGTACTTC; V gene: TRBV11-2; D gene: TRBD1; J gene: TRBJ2-7; clone size: NA
CDR3 protein: CASSLIPGDTEAFF; CDR3 DNA: TGCGCCAGCAGTCTCATCCCGGGGGACACTGAAGCTTTCTTT; V gene: TRBV10-1; D gene: NA; J gene: TRBJ1-1; clone size: few
CDR3 protein: CASSSWTRGLTEAFF; CDR3 DNA: TGTGCCAGCAGTTCTTGGACCCGGGGCCTCACTGAAGCTTTCTTT; V gene: TRBV27; D gene: NA; J gene: TRBJ1-1; clone size: NA
CDR3 protein: CASSPTGRTDTQYF; CDR3 DNA: TGTGCCAGCTCCCCGACAGGGAGGACAGATACGCAGTATTTT; V gene: TRBV25-1; D gene: NA; J gene: TRBJ2-3; clone size: NA
CDR3 protein: CASSPPSNRDHEQYF; CDR3 DNA: TGTGCCAGCTCACCACCTTCCAATCGGGACCACGAGCAGTACTTC; V gene: TRBV18; D gene: NA; J gene: TRBJ2-7; clone size: few
CDR3 protein: CASIDSGTPLYEQYF; CDR3 DNA: TGTGCCAGCATCGACTCCGGGACACCGCTCTACGAGCAGTACTTC; V gene: TRBV11-2; D gene: NA; J gene: TRBJ2-7; clone size: NA
CDR3 protein: CASSLAGQGNNQPQHF; CDR3 DNA: TGTGCCAGCAGCTTAGCAGGGCAGGGTAACAATCAGCCCCAGCATTTT; V gene: TRBV7-2; D gene: NA; J gene: TRBJ1-5; clone size: NA
CDR3 protein: CASSLGDRGRSPLHF; CDR3 DNA: TGTGCCAGCAGCTTAGGGGACAGGGGACGTTCACCCCTCCACTTT; V gene: TRBV7-6; D gene: TRBD1; J gene: TRBJ1-6; clone size: few
CDR3 protein: CASSPSDRDNSPLHF; CDR3 DNA: TGTGCCAGCAGTCCCTCCGACAGGGACAATTCACCCCTCCACTTT; V gene: TRBV6-6; D gene: TRBD1; J gene: TRBJ1-6; clone size: few
CDR3 protein: CASRPLAGTDTQYF; CDR3 DNA: TGTGCCAGCAGACCACTAGCGGGCACAGATACGCAGTATTTT; V gene: TRBV7-2; D gene: TRBD2; J gene: TRBJ2-3; clone size: few
CDR3 protein: CASSLTQGPGNTIYF; CDR3 DNA: TGTGCCAGCAGTCTAACCCAGGGCCCTGGAAACACCATATATTTT; V gene: TRBV28; D gene: NA; J gene: TRBJ1-3; clone size: NA
CDR3 protein: CASSRQGPPNSGELFF; CDR3 DNA: TGTGCCAGCAGCCGACAGGGACCGCCGAACAGCGGGGAGCTGTTTTTT; V gene: TRBV7-2; D gene: TRBD1; J gene: TRBJ2-2; clone size: NA
CDR3 protein: CASSSQYGSPLHF; CDR3 DNA: TGTGCCAGCAGCTCGCAATACGGTTCACCCCTCCACTTT; V gene: TRBV7-2; D gene: NA; J gene: TRBJ1-6; clone size: few
CDR3 protein: CASSKDSQSAEQYF; CDR3 DNA: TGCGCCAGCAGCAAGGACAGCCAATCGGCCGAGCAGTACTTC; V gene: TRBV5-1; D gene: NA; J gene: TRBJ2-7; clone size: NA
CDR3 protein: CASSYRTGNTEAFF; CDR3 DNA: TGTGCCAGCAGTTACCGGACGGGAAACACTGAAGCTTTCTTT; V gene: TRBV7-2; D gene: NA; J gene: TRBJ1-1; clone size: many
CDR3 protein: CASSLGQGGYEQYF; CDR3 DNA: TGTGCCAGCAGCTTGGGGCAGGGGGGCTACGAGCAGTACTTC; V gene: TRBV7-2; D gene: NA; J gene: TRBJ2-7; clone size: many
CDR3 protein: CASSYEGPRGTQHF; CDR3 DNA: TGTGCCAGCAGTTACGAAGGTCCCCGGGGGACCCAGCATTTT; V gene: TRBV6-5; D gene: NA; J gene: TRBJ1-5; clone size: NA
CDR3 protein: CASSPLQREDNEQFF; CDR3 DNA: TGTGCCAGCTCACCTCTCCAGCGGGAAGACAATGAGCAGTTCTTC; V gene: TRBV18; D gene: TRBD2; J gene: TRBJ2-1; clone size: few
CDR3 protein: CASSWPGNSNQPQHF; CDR3 DNA: TGTGCCAGCAGCTGGCCAGGGAATAGCAATCAGCCCCAGCATTTT; V gene: TRBV7-2; D gene: NA; J gene: TRBJ1-5; clone size: NA
CDR3 protein: CASSPGSWTGITGELFF; CDR3 DNA: TGTGCCAGCTCACCAGGAAGTTGGACAGGGATCACCGGGGAGCTGTTTTTT; V gene: TRBV18; D gene: TRBD1; J gene: TRBJ2-2; clone size: few
CDR3 protein: CASSLTGSRDEQYF; CDR3 DNA: TGTGCCAGCAGCTTAACTGGATCTAGGGACGAGCAGTACTTC; V gene: TRBV7-2; D gene: NA; J gene: TRBJ2-7; clone size: NA
CDR3 protein: CSVSSHSNEKLFF; CDR3 DNA: TGCAGCGTTAGCAGTCATAGTAATGAAAAACTGTTTTTT; V gene: TRBV29-1; D gene: NA; J gene: TRBJ1-4; clone size: NA
CDR3 protein: CASSLAKRGSTEAFF; CDR3 DNA: TGTGCCAGCAGCTTAGCGAAGAGGGGTAGCACTGAAGCTTTCTTT; V gene: TRBV7-8; D gene: NA; J gene: TRBJ1-1; clone size: NA
CDR3 protein: CASSIRGQGSEKLFF; CDR3 DNA: TGCGCCAGCAGCATTAGGGGACAGGGGAGCGAAAAACTGTTTTTT; V gene: TRBV5-1; D gene: TRBD1; J gene: TRBJ1-4; clone size: NA